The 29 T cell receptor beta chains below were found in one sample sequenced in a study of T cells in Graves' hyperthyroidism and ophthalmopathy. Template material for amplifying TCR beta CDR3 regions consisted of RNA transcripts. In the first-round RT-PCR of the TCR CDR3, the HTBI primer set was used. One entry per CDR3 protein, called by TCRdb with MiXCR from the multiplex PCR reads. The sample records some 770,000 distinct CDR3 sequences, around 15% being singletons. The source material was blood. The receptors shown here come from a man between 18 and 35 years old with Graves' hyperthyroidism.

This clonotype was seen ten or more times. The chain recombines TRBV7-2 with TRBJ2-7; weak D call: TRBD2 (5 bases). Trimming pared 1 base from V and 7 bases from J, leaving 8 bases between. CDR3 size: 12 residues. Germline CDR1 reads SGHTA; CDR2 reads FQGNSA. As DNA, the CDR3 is TGTGCCAGCAGCTTAGTAGGGAGTGAGCAGTACTTC. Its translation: CASSLVGSEQYF.

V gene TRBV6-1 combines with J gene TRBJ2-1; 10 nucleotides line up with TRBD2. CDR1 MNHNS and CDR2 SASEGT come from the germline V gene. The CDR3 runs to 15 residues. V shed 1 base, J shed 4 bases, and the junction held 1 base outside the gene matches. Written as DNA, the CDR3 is TGTGCCAGCAGTGAAGGTAGCGGGAGGTACAATGAGCAGTTCTTC. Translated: CASSEGSGRYNEQFF.

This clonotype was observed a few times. CDR3 protein: CAMSTSGYNEQFF. CDR3 coding DNA: TGTGCCATGAGTACTAGCGGCTACAATGAGCAGTTCTTC. The chain is built from TRBV10-3 and TRBJ2-1; 8 bases agree with TRBD2. In germline, CDR1 is ENHRY, CDR2 SYGVKD. CDR3 length: 13 residues. V shed 9 bases, J shed 3 bases, and the junction held 4 bases outside the gene matches.

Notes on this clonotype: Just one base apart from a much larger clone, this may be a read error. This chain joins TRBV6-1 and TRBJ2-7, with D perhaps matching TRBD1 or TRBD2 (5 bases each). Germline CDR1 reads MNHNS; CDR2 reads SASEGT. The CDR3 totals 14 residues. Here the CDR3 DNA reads TGTGCCAGCAGCCTTGGGACCGGCGCGGACGAGCAGCACTTC. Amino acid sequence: CASSLGTGADEQHF.

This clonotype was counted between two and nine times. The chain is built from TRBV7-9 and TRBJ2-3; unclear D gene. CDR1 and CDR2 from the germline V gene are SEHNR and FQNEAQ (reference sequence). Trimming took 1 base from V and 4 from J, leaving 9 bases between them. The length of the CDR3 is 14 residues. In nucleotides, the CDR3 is TGTGCCAGCAGCTTAGAATCTCCCGCAGATACGCAGTATTTT. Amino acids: CASSLESPADTQYF.

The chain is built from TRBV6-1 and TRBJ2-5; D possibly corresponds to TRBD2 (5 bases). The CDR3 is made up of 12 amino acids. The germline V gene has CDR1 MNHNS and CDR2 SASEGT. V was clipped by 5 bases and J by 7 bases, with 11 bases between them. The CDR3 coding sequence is TGTGCCAGCAGTCGGGGAGCGGTGACCCAGTACTTC. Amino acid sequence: CASSRGAVTQYF.

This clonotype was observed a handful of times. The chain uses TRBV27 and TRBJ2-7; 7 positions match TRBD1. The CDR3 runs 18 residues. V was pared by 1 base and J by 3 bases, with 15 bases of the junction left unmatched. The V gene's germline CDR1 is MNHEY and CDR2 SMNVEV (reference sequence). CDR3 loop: CASSLCCPGQEARYEQYF. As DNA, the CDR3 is TGTGCCAGCAGTTTATGTTGTCCTGGACAGGAGGCCCGCTACGAGCAGTACTTC.

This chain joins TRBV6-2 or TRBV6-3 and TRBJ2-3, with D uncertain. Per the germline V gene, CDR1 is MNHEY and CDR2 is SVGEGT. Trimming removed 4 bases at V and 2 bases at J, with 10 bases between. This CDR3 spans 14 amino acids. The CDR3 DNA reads TGTGCCAGCAGTTTCGGTCGTCACACAGATACGCAGTATTTT. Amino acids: CASSFGRHTDTQYF.

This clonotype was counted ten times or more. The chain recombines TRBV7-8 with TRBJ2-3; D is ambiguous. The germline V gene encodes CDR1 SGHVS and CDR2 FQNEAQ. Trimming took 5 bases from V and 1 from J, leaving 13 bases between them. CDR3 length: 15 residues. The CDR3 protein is CASSGRSGGTDTQYF. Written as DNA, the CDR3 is TGTGCCAGCAGCGGCCGGAGTGGGGGCACAGATACGCAGTATTTT.

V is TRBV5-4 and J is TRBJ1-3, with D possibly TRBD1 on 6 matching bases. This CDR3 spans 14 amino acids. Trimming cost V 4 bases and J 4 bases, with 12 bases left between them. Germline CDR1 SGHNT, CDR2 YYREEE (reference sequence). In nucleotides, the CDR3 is TGTGCCAGCAGCGCGCCAGGGGAAGGAAACACCATATATTTT. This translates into CASSAPGEGNTIYF.

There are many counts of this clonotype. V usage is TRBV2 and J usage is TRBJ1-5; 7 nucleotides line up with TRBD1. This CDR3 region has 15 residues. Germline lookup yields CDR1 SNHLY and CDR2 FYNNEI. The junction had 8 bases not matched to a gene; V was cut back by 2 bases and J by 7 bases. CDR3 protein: CASSERGTASQPQHF. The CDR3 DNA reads TGTGCCAGCAGTGAAAGGGGGACAGCCTCCCAGCCCCAGCATTTT.

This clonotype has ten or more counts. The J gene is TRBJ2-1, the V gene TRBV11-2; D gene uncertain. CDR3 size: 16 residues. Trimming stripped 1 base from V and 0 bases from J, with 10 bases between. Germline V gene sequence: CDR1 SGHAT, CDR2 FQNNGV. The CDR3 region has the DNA TGTGCCAGCAGCTTAGCTCCGGATAGCTCCTACAATGAGCAGTTCTTC. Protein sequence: CASSLAPDSSYNEQFF.

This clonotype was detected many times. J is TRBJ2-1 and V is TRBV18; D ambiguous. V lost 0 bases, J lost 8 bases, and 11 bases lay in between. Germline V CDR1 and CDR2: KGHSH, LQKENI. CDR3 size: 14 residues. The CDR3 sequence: CASSPPLVRYEQFF. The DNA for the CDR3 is TGTGCCAGCTCACCACCGTTGGTTCGCTATGAGCAGTTCTTC.

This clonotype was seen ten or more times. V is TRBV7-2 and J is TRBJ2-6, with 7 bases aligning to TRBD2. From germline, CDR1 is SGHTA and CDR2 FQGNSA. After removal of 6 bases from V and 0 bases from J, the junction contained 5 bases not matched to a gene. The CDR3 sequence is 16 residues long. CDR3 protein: CASRGGIFSGANVLTF. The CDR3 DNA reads TGTGCCAGCAGGGGGGGGATCTTCTCTGGGGCCAACGTCCTGACTTTC.

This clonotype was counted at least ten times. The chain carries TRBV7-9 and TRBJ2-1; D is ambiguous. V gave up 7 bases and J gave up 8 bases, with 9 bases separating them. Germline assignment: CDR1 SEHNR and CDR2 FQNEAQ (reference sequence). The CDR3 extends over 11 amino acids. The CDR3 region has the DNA TGTGCCAGCATTGGAGTCTATGAGCAGTTCTTC. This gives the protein CASIGVYEQFF.

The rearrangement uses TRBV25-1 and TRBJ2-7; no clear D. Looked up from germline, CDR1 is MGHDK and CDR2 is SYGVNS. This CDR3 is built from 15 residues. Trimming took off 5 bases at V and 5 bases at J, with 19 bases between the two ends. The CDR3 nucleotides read TGTGCCAGCAGTTTAACCGGCGGCAGACGGAACGAGCAGTACTTC. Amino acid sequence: CASSLTGGRRNEQYF.

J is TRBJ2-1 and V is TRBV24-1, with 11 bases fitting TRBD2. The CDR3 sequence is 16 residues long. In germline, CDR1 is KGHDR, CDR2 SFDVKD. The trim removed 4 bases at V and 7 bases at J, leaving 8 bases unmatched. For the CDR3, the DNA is TGTGCCACCAGTGAACTCGGACTAGCGGGTCGAAATGAGCAGTTCTTC. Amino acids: CATSELGLAGRNEQFF.

CDR3 bases: TGTGCCAGCACCCCCTATGGCCACGAGCAGTACTTC. Translated: CASTPYGHEQYF. The V and J genes are TRBV6-1 and TRBJ2-7; D gene ambiguous. The CDR3 is 12 amino acids. The germline V gene has CDR1 MNHNS and CDR2 SASEGT. The V end lost 7 bases, the J end lost 5 bases, and 12 bases lay between the germline ends.

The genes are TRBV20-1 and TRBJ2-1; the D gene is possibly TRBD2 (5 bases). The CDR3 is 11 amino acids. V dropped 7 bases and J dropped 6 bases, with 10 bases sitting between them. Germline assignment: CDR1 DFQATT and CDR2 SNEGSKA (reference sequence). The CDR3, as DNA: TGCAGTGTAGCCGGGGTCAATGAGCAGTTCTTC. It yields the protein CSVAGVNEQFF.

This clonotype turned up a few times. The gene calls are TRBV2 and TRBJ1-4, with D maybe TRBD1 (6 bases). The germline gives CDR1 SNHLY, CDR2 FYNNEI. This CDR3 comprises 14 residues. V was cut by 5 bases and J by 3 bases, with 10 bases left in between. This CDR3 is CASSQGQANEKLFF. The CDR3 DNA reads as TGTGCCAGCAGTCAGGGGCAGGCTAATGAAAAACTGTTTTTT.

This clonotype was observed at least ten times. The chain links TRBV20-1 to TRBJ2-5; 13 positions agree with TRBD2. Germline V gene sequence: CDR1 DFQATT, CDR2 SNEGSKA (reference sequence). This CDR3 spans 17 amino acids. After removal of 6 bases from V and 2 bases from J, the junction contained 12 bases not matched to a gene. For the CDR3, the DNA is TGCAGTGCCCAGTCCGGGACTAGCGGGATGGGGCAAGAGACCCAGTACTTC. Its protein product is CSAQSGTSGMGQETQYF.

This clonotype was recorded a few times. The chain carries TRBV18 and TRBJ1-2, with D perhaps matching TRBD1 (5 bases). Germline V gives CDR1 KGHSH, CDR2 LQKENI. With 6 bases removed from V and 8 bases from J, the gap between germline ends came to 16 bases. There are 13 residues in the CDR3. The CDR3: CASSTGPSIGYTF. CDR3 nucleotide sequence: TGTGCCAGCTCCACGGGGCCTTCTATCGGCTACACCTTC.

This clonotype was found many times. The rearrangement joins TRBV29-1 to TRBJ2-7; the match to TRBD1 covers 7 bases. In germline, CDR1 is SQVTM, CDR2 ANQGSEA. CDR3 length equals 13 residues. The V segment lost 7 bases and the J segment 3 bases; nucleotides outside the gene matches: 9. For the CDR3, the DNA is TGCAGCGCCCGACAGGGCTTAGGCTACGAGCAGTACTTC. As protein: CSARQGLGYEQYF.

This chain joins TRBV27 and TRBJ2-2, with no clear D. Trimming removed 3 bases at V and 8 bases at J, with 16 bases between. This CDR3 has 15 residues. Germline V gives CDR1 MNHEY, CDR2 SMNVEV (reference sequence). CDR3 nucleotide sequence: TGTGCCAGCAGTTTTCTACTTCCCAAACAAGGGGAGCTGTTTTTT. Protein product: CASSFLLPKQGELFF.

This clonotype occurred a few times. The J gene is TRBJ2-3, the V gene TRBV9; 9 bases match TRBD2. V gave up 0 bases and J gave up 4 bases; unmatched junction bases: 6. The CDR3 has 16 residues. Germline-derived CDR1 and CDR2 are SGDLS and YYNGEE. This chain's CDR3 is CASSVAAGGQADTQYF. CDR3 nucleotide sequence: TGTGCCAGCAGCGTAGCGGCGGGAGGGCAGGCAGATACGCAGTATTTT.

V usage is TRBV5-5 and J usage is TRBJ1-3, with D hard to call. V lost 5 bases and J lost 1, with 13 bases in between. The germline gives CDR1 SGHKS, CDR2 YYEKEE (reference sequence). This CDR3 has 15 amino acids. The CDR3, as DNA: TGTGCCAGCAGTTTCCTTCACCCTTCTGGAAACACCATATATTTT. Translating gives CASSFLHPSGNTIYF.

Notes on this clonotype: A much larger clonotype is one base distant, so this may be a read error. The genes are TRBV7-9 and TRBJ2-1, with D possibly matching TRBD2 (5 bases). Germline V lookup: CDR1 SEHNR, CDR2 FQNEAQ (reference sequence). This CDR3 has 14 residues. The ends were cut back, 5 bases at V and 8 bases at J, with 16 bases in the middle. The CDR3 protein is CASSTAGPGDEQFF. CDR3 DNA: TGTGCCAGCAGCACTGCCGGGCCCGGGGATGAGCAGTTCTTC.

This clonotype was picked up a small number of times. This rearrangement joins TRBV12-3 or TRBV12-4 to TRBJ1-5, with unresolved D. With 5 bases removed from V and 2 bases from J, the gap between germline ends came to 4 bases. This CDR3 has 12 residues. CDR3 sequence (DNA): TGTGCCAGCAGTCAACGCAATCAGCCCCAGCATTTT. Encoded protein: CASSQRNQPQHF.

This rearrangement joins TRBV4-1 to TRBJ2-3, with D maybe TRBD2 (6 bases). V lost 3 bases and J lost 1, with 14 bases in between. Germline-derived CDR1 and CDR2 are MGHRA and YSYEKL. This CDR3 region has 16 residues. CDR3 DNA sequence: TGCGCCAGCAGCCAGAATGGCGCTAGCGGCACAGATACGCAGTATTTT. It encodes CASSQNGASGTDTQYF.